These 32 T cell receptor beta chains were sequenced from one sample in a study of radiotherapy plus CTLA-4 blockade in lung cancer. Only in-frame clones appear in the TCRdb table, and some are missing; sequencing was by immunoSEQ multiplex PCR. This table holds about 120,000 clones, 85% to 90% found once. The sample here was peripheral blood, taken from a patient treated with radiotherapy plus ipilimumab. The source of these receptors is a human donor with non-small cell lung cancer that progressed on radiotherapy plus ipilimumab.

CDR3 sequence: CASSGRGYEQYF. The CDR3 region has the DNA TGTGCCAGCAGTGGCCGGGGGTACGAGCAGTACTTC. This chain joins TRBV2 and TRBJ2-7; TRBD2 is a possible D gene (6 bases). Germline loops: CDR1 SNHLY, CDR2 FYNNEI. The CDR3 is 12 amino acids. The V end was cut by 4 bases, the J end by 4 bases, with 8 bases between.

CDR3 region: CASSPHRGTTNEKLFF. As DNA, the CDR3 is TGTGCCAGCAGCCCTCACCGGGGTACAACTAATGAAAAACTGTTTTTT. The chain recombines TRBV7-2 with TRBJ1-4; D is undetermined. CDR3 length: 16 residues. V shed 5 bases and J shed 0 bases, with 13 bases lying between them. Germline CDR1 is SGHTA and CDR2 is FQGNSA.

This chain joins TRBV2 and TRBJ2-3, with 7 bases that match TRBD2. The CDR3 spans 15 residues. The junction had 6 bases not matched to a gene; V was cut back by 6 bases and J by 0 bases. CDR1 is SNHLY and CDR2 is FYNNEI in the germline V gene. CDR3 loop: CASSPQAGSTDTQYF. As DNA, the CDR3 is TGTGCCAGCAGCCCGCAAGCGGGGAGCACAGATACGCAGTATTTT.

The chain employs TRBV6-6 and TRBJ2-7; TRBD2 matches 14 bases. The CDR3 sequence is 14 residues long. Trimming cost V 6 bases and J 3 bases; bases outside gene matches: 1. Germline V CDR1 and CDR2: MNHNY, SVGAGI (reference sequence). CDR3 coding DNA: TGTGCCAGCAGCGGGACTAGCGGGAGCTACGAGCAGTACTTC. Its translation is CASSGTSGSYEQYF.

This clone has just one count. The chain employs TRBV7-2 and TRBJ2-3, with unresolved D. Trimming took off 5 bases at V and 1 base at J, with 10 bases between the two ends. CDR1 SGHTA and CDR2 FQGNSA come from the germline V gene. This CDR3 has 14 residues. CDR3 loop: CASSAISRTDTQYF. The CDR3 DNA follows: TGTGCCAGCAGCGCGATCTCCCGCACAGATACGCAGTATTTT.

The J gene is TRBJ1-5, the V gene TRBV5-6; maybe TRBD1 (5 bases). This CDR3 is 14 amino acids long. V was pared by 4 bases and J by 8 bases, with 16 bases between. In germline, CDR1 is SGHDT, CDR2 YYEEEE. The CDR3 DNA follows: TGTGCCAGCAGCCCACGGGACCCTAAGGAGCCCCAGCATTTT. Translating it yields CASSPRDPKEPQHF.

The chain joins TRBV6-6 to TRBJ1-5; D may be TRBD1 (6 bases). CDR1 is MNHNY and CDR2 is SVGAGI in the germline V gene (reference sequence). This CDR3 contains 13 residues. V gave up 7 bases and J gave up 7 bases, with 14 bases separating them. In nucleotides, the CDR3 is TGTGCCAGCACCCCGGGGGCAGGGCAGCCCCAGCATTTT. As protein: CASTPGAGQPQHF.

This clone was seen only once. The CDR3 spells CASRSRSGTLNTEAFF. CDR3 sequence (DNA): TGTGCCAGTCGATCCCGGTCCGGGACTCTGAACACTGAAGCTTTCTTT. The chain links TRBV19 to TRBJ1-1; possible D gene TRBD1, 5 bases. V lost 8 bases and J lost 0, with 19 bases in between. CDR1 and CDR2 from the germline V gene are LNHDA and SQIVND (reference sequence). CDR3 length: 16 amino acids.

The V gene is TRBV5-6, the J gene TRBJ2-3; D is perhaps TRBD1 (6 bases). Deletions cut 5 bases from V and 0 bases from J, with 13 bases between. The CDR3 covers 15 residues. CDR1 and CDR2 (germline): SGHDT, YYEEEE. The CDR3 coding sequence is TGTGCCAGCAGATTTACAGGGCCCAGCACAGATACGCAGTATTTT. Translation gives CASRFTGPSTDTQYF. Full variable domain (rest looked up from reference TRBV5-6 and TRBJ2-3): DAGVTQSPTHLIKTRGQQVTLRCSPKSGHDTVSWYQQALGQGPQFIFQYYEEEERQRGNFPDRFSGHQFPNYSSELNVNALLLGDSALYLCASRFTGPSTDTQYFGPGTRLTVL.

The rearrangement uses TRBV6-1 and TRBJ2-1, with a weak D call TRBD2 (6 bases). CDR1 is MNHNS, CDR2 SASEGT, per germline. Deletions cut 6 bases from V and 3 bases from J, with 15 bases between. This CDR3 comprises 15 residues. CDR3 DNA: TGTGCCAGCAGAGAGGGACTGGGGCTCTACAATGAGCAGTTCTTC. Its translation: CASREGLGLYNEQFF.

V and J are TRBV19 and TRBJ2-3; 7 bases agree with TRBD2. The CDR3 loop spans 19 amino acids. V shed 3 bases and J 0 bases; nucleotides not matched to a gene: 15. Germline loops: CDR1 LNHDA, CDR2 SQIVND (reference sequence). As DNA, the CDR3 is TGTGCCAGTAGTATCAACTCCCCCTGGGGTAGCGGGAGCACAGATACGCAGTATTTT. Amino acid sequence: CASSINSPWGSGSTDTQYF.

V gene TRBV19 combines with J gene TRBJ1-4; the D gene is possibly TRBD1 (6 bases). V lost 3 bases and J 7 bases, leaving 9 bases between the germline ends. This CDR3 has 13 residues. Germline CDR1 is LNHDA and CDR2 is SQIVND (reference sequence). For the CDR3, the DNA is TGTGCCAGTAGTATCACAGGGACTGAAAAACTGTTTTTT. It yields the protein CASSITGTEKLFF.

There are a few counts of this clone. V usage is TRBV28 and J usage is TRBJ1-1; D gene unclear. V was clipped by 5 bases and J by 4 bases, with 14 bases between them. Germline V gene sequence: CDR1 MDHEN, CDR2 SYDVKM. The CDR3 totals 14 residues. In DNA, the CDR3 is TGTGCCAGCAGTGGAACACCCCGGGCCACTGAAGCTTTCTTT. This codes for CASSGTPRATEAFF.

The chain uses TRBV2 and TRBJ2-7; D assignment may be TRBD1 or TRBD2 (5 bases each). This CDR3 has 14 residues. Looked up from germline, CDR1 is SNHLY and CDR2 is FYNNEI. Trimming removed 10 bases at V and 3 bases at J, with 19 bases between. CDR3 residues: CATTSGLGDYEQYF. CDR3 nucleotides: TGTGCCACCACTTCGGGGCTCGGAGACTACGAGCAGTACTTC.

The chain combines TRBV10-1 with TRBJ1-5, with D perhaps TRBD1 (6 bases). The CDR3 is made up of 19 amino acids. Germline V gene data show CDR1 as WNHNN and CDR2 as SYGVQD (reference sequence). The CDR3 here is CLKLSGLAGAYSSNQPQHF. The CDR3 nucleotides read TGCCTGAAACTCAGTGGTCTCGCAGGGGCTTATTCGAGCAATCAGCCCCAGCATTTT.

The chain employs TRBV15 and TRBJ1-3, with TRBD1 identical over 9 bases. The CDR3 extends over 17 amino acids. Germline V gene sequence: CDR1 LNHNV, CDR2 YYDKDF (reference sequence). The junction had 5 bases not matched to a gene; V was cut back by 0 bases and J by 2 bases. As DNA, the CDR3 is TGTGCCACCAGCAGAGATGGGACAGGGTTTGCTGGAAACACCATATATTTT. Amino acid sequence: CATSRDGTGFAGNTIYF.

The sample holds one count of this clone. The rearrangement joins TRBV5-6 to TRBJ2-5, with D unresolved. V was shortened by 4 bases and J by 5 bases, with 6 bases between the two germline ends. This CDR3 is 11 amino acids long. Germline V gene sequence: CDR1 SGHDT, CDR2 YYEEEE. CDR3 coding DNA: TGTGCCAGCAGCCAATCGGAGACCCAGTACTTC. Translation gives CASSQSETQYF.

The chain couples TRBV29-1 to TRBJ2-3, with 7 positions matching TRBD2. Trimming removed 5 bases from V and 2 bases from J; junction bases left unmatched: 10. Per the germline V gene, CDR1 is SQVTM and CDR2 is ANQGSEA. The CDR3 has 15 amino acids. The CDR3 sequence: CSVLRSGTVTDTQYF. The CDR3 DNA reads TGCAGCGTTTTACGGAGCGGGACCGTCACAGATACGCAGTATTTT.

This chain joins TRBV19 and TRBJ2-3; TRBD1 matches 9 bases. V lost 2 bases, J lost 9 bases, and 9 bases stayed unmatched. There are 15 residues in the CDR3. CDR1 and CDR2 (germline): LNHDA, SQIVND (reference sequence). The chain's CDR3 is CASSILGTGSWTQYF. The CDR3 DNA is TGTGCCAGTAGTATATTAGGGACAGGGTCGTGGACGCAGTATTTT.

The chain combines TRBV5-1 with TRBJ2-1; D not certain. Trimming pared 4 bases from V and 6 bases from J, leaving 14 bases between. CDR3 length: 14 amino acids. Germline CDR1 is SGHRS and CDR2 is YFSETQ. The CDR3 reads CASSPQSSTNEQFF. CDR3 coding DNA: TGCGCCAGCAGCCCCCAGAGCAGCACCAATGAGCAGTTCTTC.

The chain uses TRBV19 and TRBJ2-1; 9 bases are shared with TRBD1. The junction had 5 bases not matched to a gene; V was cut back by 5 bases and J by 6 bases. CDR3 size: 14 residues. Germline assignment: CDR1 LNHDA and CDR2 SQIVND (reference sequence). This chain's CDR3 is CASSAGTGINEQFF. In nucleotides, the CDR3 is TGTGCCAGTAGTGCCGGGACAGGGATCAATGAGCAGTTCTTC.

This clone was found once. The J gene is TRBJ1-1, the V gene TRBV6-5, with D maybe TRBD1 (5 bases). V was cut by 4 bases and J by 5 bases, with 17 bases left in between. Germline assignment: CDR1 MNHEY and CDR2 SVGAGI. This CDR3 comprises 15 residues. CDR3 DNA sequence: TGTGCCAGCAGTTGGGGCAGGGTCTTAGGAACTGAAGCTTTCTTT. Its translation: CASSWGRVLGTEAFF.

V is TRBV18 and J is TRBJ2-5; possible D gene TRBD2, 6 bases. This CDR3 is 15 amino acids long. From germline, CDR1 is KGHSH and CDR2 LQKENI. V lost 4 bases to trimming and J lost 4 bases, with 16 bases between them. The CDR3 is CASSRGAGTGETQYF. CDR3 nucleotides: TGTGCCAGCTCACGCGGTGCGGGGACGGGAGAGACCCAGTACTTC.

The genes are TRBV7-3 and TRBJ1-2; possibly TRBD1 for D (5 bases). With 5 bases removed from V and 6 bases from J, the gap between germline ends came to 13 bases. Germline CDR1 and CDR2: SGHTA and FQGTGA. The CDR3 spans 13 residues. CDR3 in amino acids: CASSTSSGDGYTF. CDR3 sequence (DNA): TGTGCCAGCAGCACCTCTTCGGGGGATGGCTACACCTTC. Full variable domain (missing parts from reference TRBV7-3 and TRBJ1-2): GAGVSQTPSNKVTEKGKYVELRCDPISGHTALYWYRQSLGQGPEFLIYFQGTGAADDSGLPNDRFFAVRPEGSVSTLKIQRTERGDSAVYLCASSTSSGDGYTFGSGTRLTVV.

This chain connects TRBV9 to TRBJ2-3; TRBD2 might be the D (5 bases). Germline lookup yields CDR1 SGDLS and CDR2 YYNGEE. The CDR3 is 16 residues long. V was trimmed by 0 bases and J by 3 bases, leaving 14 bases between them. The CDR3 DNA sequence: TGTGCCAGCAGCGTAGATGTGGGATCGGGGACAGATACGCAGTATTTT. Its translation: CASSVDVGSGTDTQYF.

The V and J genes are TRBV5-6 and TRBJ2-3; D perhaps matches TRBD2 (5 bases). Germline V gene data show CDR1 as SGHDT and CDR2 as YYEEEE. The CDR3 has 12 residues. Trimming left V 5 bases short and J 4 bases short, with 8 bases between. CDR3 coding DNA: TGTGCCAGCAGGCAGGAGGCAGATACGCAGTATTTT. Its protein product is CASRQEADTQYF.

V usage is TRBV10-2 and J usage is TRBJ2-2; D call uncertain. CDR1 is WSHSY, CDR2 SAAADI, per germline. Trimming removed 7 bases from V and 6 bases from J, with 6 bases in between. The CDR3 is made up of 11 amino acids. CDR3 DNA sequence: TGCGCCAGCATGCAGCCCGGGGAGCTGTTTTTT. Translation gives CASMQPGELFF.

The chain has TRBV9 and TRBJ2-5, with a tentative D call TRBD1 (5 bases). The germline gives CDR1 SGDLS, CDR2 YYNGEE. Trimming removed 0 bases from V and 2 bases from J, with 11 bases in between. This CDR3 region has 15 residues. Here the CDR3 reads CASSVALDIQETQYF. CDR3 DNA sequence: TGTGCCAGCAGCGTAGCTTTGGACATACAAGAGACCCAGTACTTC.

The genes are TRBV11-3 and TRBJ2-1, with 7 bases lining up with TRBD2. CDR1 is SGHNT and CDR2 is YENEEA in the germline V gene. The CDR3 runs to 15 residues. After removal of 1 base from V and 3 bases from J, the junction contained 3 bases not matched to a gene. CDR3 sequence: CASSLGGSDYNEQFF. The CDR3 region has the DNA TGTGCCAGCAGCTTAGGCGGGAGTGACTACAATGAGCAGTTCTTC.

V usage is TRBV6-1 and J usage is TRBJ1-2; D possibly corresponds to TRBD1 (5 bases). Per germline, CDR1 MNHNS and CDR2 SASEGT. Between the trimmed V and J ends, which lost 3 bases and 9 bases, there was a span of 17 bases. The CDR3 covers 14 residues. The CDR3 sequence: CASSDPSGAGRYTF. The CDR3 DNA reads TGTGCCAGCAGTGACCCCTCCGGGGCCGGTCGCTACACCTTC.

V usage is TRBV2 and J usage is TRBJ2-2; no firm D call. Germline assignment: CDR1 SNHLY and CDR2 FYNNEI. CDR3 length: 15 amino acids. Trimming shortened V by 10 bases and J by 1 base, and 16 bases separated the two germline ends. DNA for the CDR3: TGTGCCATTATTCACTGGGAAAGGAACACCGGGGAGCTGTTTTTT. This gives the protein CAIIHWERNTGELFF.

CDR3 DNA sequence: TGTGCCAGCAGCCCCTACCCCGCTAGCCCTGAATCGGGGGAGACCCAGTACTTC. Protein product: CASSPYPASPESGETQYF. The chain recombines TRBV7-8 with TRBJ2-5; a weak D match, TRBD2 (5 bases). Germline V gives CDR1 SGHVS, CDR2 FQNEAQ. The CDR3 extends over 18 amino acids. V gave up 5 bases and J gave up 5 bases, with 27 bases separating them.